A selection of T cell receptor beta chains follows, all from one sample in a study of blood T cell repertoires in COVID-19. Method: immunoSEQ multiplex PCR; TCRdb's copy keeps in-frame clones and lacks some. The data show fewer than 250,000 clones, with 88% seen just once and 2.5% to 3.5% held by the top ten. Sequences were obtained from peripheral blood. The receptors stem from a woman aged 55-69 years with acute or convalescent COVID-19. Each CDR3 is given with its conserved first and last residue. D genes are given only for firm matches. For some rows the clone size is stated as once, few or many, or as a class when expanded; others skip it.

CDR3nt: TGTGCCAGCAAACGTCCAGGGCCTTCCACTGAAGCTTTCTTT; CDR3aa: CASKRPGPSTEAFF; j_gene: TRBJ1-1; d_gene: -; abundance: -; v_gene: TRBV5-4
CDR3nt: TGTGCCAGCAGCTCTAACCGACAGGGGGCTCGCACCGGGGAGCTGTTTTTT; CDR3aa: CASSSNRQGARTGELFF; j_gene: TRBJ2-2; d_gene: TRBD1; abundance: once; v_gene: TRBV7-2
CDR3nt: TGTGCCAGCAGTCGGGACTCCGTGAGTTACGACAAAAACATTCAGTACTTC; CDR3aa: CASSRDSVSYDKNIQYF; j_gene: TRBJ2-4; d_gene: -; abundance: -; v_gene: TRBV27
CDR3nt: TGCGCCAGCAGTGATCGGAGATCCTACGAGCAGTACTTC; CDR3aa: CASSDRRSYEQYF; j_gene: TRBJ2-7; d_gene: -; abundance: -; v_gene: TRBV10-1
CDR3nt: TGTGCCAGTAGTATAGACAGGGGGCAGACCGGGGAGCTGTTTTTT; CDR3aa: CASSIDRGQTGELFF; j_gene: TRBJ2-2; d_gene: TRBD1; abundance: -; v_gene: TRBV19
CDR3nt: TGTGCCAGCTCACCCGGACAGAAAGAGACCCAGTACTTC; CDR3aa: CASSPGQKETQYF; j_gene: TRBJ2-5; d_gene: -; abundance: -; v_gene: TRBV18
CDR3nt: TGTGCCAGCTCCGGTCCGGGAGGTTCTGGGGAGCAGTTCTTC; CDR3aa: CASSGPGGSGEQFF; j_gene: TRBJ2-1; d_gene: TRBD2; abundance: few; v_gene: TRBV28
CDR3nt: TGTGCCAGCAGCCCACCGGGACTTACCTACGAGCAGTACTTC; CDR3aa: CASSPPGLTYEQYF; j_gene: TRBJ2-7; d_gene: -; abundance: -; v_gene: TRBV28
CDR3nt: TGTGCCAGCAGCTCTGACTGGAACTCCTACAATGAGCAGTTCTTC; CDR3aa: CASSSDWNSYNEQFF; j_gene: TRBJ2-1; d_gene: -; abundance: -; v_gene: TRBV7-2
CDR3nt: TGTGCCAGCAGCGTAGGGGACAGTAGCAATCAGCCCCAGCATTTT; CDR3aa: CASSVGDSSNQPQHF; j_gene: TRBJ1-5; d_gene: TRBD1; abundance: -; v_gene: TRBV9
CDR3nt: TGTGCCAGCAGTTCCGGGAGGGATAGCAATCAGCCCCAGCATTTT; CDR3aa: CASSSGRDSNQPQHF; j_gene: TRBJ1-5; d_gene: -; abundance: many; v_gene: TRBV6-6
CDR3nt: TGTGCCTGGAGTGTAACGGTCTCGCGGGGAGATACGCAGTATTTT; CDR3aa: CAWSVTVSRGDTQYF; j_gene: TRBJ2-3; d_gene: -; abundance: -; v_gene: TRBV30
CDR3nt: TGTGCCAGCAGCGGAGAAGCGGGGATAGACACGCAGTATTTT; CDR3aa: CASSGEAGIDTQYF; j_gene: TRBJ2-3; d_gene: TRBD2; abundance: -; v_gene: TRBV11-2
CDR3nt: TGTGCCAGCAGCCCTCCGGGACTAGCGGGCAGCTCCTACGAGCAGTACTTC; CDR3aa: CASSPPGLAGSSYEQYF; j_gene: TRBJ2-7; d_gene: TRBD2; abundance: -; v_gene: TRBV5-4
CDR3nt: TGTGCCATCAGTTCAGGGTATGGCTACACCTTC; CDR3aa: CAISSGYGYTF; j_gene: TRBJ1-2; d_gene: -; abundance: -; v_gene: TRBV10-3
CDR3nt: TGCGCCAGCAGCCTAAGTAGGGGCGAGCAGTACTTC; CDR3aa: CASSLSRGEQYF; j_gene: TRBJ2-7; d_gene: -; abundance: -; v_gene: TRBV10-1
CDR3nt: TGTGCCAGCAGCGCTAGGGACAGATCGAATGGCTACACCTTC; CDR3aa: CASSARDRSNGYTF; j_gene: TRBJ1-2; d_gene: TRBD1; abundance: -; v_gene: TRBV6-5
CDR3nt: TGTGCCAGCAGACAAGACCGGGACAGGGGTGTCGATCAGCCCCAGCATTTT; CDR3aa: CASRQDRDRGVDQPQHF; j_gene: TRBJ1-5; d_gene: TRBD1; abundance: -; v_gene: TRBV27
CDR3nt: TGTGCCAGCAGTGGACAGGGAAGAATAGAAGGCTACACCTTC; CDR3aa: CASSGQGRIEGYTF; j_gene: TRBJ1-2; d_gene: TRBD1; abundance: -; v_gene: TRBV2
CDR3nt: TGCAGCGTCCTAGAGTCGGGGGGCGTCGAGACCCAGTACTTC; CDR3aa: CSVLESGGVETQYF; j_gene: TRBJ2-5; d_gene: -; abundance: -; v_gene: TRBV29-1
CDR3nt: TGTGCCAGTAGTATAGCGGGAGGGCTCTCTTACGAGCAGTACTTC; CDR3aa: CASSIAGGLSYEQYF; j_gene: TRBJ2-7; d_gene: TRBD2; abundance: -; v_gene: TRBV19
CDR3nt: TGTGCCTGGACTACAGGCGGAAATCAGCCCCAGCATTTT; CDR3aa: CAWTTGGNQPQHF; j_gene: TRBJ1-5; d_gene: -; abundance: once; v_gene: TRBV30
CDR3nt: TGTGCCTGCCGAGGGGGCCTCGGTAATGAAAAACTGTTTTTT; CDR3aa: CACRGGLGNEKLFF; j_gene: TRBJ1-4; d_gene: TRBD1; abundance: -; v_gene: TRBV30
CDR3nt: TGTGCCAGCCAACGGGATCTCTCTGGAAACACCATATATTTT; CDR3aa: CASQRDLSGNTIYF; j_gene: TRBJ1-3; d_gene: -; abundance: few; v_gene: TRBV7-2
CDR3nt: TGTGCCAGCAGCCCAGCGACAGGGTCGGTGTACTTC; CDR3aa: CASSPATGSVYF; j_gene: TRBJ2-4; d_gene: TRBD1; abundance: -; v_gene: TRBV3-1/TRBV3-2
CDR3nt: TGTGCCATCAGTGGGGGCGTAAACACTGAAGCTTTCTTT; CDR3aa: CAISGGVNTEAFF; j_gene: TRBJ1-1; d_gene: -; abundance: -; v_gene: TRBV10-3
CDR3nt: TGCAGTGCGCCTCGCGGGGGGGAGAAGTACTTC; CDR3aa: CSAPRGGEKYF; j_gene: TRBJ2-7; d_gene: TRBD2; abundance: many; v_gene: TRBV20-1
CDR3nt: TGTGCCAGCAAAGGGGCAGGGGGCGATAACTATGGCTACACCTTC; CDR3aa: CASKGAGGDNYGYTF; j_gene: TRBJ1-2; d_gene: TRBD1; abundance: -; v_gene: TRBV9